The 17 T cell receptor beta chains listed next were all sequenced from one sample in a study of T cells in women clearing cervical HPV infection. TCRdb's copy holds only in-frame clones and misses some; the assay was immunoSEQ multiplex PCR. The sample data list roughly 20,000 clones. The sample was blood buffy coat. Receptor source: a woman aged 18-69 years with a cervical HPV16 infection that either progressed to CIN3+ or cleared (not recorded which).

Turning to this clone: Read data end 3 residues before the CDR3 end; the end is taken from the germline J gene. The chain has TRBV4-1 and TRBJ1-4, with 12 bases that match TRBD1. Per the germline V gene, CDR1 is MGHRA and CDR2 is YSYEKL. This CDR3 spans 17 amino acids. The junction had 6 bases not matched to a gene; V was cut back by 1 base and J by 6 bases. This CDR3 is CASSQGRDRGLHEKLFF. The CDR3 bases that were read are TGCGCCAGCAGCCAAGGGAGGGACAGGGGGCTGCATGAAAAA.

The part of the CDR3 DNA that was read is TGCAGTGCTAGTCTAGGCAGGGGGAACTCCTATAATTCACCC. Protein sequence: CSASLGRGNSYNSP. The full-length CDR3 reads as CSASLGRGNSYNSPLHF. The chain links TRBV20-1 to TRBJ1-6; 7 nucleotides match TRBD1. The CDR3 end falls 3 residues outside the read, so it is completed with the germline J gene. V dropped 3 bases and J dropped 0; count of bases not matched to a gene: 8. This CDR3 is built from 17 residues. The germline V gene encodes CDR1 DFQATT and CDR2 SNEGSKA (reference sequence).

About this clone itself: The read comes to an end 3 residues before the CDR3 does, leaving the germline J gene to fill in the end. The rearrangement links TRBV2 to TRBJ1-3; TRBD1 matches at 7 bases. The CDR3 totals 17 residues. The V and J ends lost 7 bases and 1 base, in that order; junction bases with no gene match: 13. Germline assignment: CDR1 SNHLY and CDR2 FYNNEI. This chain's CDR3 is CASTTRRGRGSGNTIYF. The DNA read from the CDR3 is TGTGCCAGCACCACAAGAAGGGGGCGAGGGTCTGGAAACACC. The whole variable domain, filled in from reference TRBV2 and TRBJ1-3, reads EPEVTQTPSHQVTQMGQEVILRCVPISNHLYFYWYRQILGQKVEFLVSFYNNEISEKSEIFDDQFSVERPDGSNFTLKIRSTKLEDSAMYFCASTTRRGRGSGNTIYFGEGSWLTVV.

About this clone itself: Coverage ceases 3 residues before the CDR3 finishes, and the germline J gene fills in the end. The V gene is TRBV12-3 or TRBV12-4, the J gene TRBJ2-4, with unresolved D. Trimming left V 5 bases short and J 5 bases short, with 7 bases between. The CDR3 is made up of 12 amino acids. This CDR3 reads CASSPPENIQYF. The CDR3 DNA, read in part, is TGTGCCAGCAGTCCCCCCGAAAACATT.

A word on this clone: Read sequence stops 3 residues before the CDR3 end, and the germline J gene provides the missing end. The gene calls are TRBV27 and TRBJ2-7, with 8 nucleotides matching TRBD2. Germline V gene lookup returns CDR1 MNHEY and CDR2 SMNVEV (reference sequence). Unmatched junction bases numbered 6, after V lost 6 bases and J lost 2 bases. This CDR3 is 14 amino acids long. CDR3 DNA (partial): TGTGCCAGCAGACAAGCGGGAGATACCTACGAG. It specifies CASRQAGDTYE. The whole CDR3 is CASRQAGDTYEQYF.

Concerning this clone itself: Sequencing ends 3 residues short of the CDR3 end; the germline J gene provides the rest. The chain employs TRBV12-3 or TRBV12-4 and TRBJ2-3; 16 positions match TRBD2. The CDR3 has 19 amino acids. The trim removed 1 base at V and 5 bases at J, leaving 9 bases unmatched. Incomplete CDR3 DNA: TGTGCCAGCAGTTTAGAGATGGGACTAGCGGGAGGGCCAAAAGATACG. It translates to CASSLEMGLAGGPKDT. The whole CDR3 protein reads CASSLEMGLAGGPKDTQYF.

In the case of this clone: The read stops 3 residues short of the end of the CDR3; the missing end is completed from the germline J gene. The chain recombines TRBV20-1 with TRBJ1-4; D is possibly TRBD1 (5 bases). This CDR3 region has 16 residues. CDR1 is DFQATT, CDR2 SNEGSKA, per germline (reference sequence). V dropped 3 bases and J dropped 2 bases, with 16 bases sitting between them. The sequenced part of the CDR3 DNA is TGCAGTGCTAGCTGGGGCTCCCTCGCGACTAATGAAAAA. It translates to CSASWGSLATNEK. The full CDR3 is CSASWGSLATNEKLFF.

As to this clone: With the read ending 3 residues before the CDR3 end, the germline J gene is used to fill in that end. V usage is TRBV20-1 and J usage is TRBJ2-5, with D unclear. The germline CDR1 and CDR2 sequences are DFQATT and SNEGSKA (reference sequence). V lost 4 bases and J 2 bases, leaving 14 bases between the germline ends. The CDR3 extends over 14 amino acids. This chain's CDR3 is CSAMLPQFQETQYF. The DNA read from the CDR3 is TGCAGTGCTATGCTTCCCCAGTTTCAAGAGACC.

Notes on this clone: The read terminates 3 residues ahead of where the CDR3 ends, so the germline J gene completes it. The chain joins TRBV10-3 to TRBJ2-2, with 10 bases fitting TRBD1. Germline CDR1 ENHRY, CDR2 SYGVKD. J gave up 3 bases and V 4 bases, and 2 bases lay outside the gene matches. The CDR3 is 15 amino acids. CDR3 DNA (partial): TGTGCCATCAGTGTGACAGGGGGCGACACCGGGGAG. Amino acid sequence: CAISVTGGDTGE. The entire CDR3 is CAISVTGGDTGELFF.

With respect to this clone: The missing CDR3 end, 3 residues past where the read stops, is filled in from the germline J gene. The chain joins TRBV20-1 to TRBJ2-5; D possibly corresponds to TRBD2 (7 bases). CDR1 is DFQATT and CDR2 is SNEGSKA in the germline V gene (reference sequence). The CDR3 has 18 residues. With 1 base removed from V and 2 bases from J, the gap between germline ends came to 23 bases. The CDR3 is CSARGWGHSGWGQETQYF. CDR3 DNA (partial): TGCAGTGCTAGAGGTTGGGGGCATAGCGGGTGGGGGCAAGAGACC.

About this clone: The read comes to an end 3 residues before the CDR3 does, leaving the germline J gene to fill in the end. This rearrangement joins TRBV4-2 to TRBJ2-6, with 8 bases matching TRBD1. This CDR3 is built from 16 residues. The germline V gene encodes CDR1 LGHNA and CDR2 YNFKEQ. The junction had 4 bases not matched to a gene; V was cut back by 4 bases and J by 2 bases. Incomplete CDR3 DNA: TGTGCCAGCAGCCCGACAGGGGTCCCTGGGGCCAACGTC. The encoded protein is CASSPTGVPGANV. The complete CDR3 protein is CASSPTGVPGANVLTF.

A note on this clone: The CDR3 is cut off 3 residues early in the read; its end comes from the germline J gene. This rearrangement joins TRBV20-1 to TRBJ1-1; D gene uncertain. The CDR3 contains 14 residues. From germline, CDR1 is DFQATT and CDR2 SNEGSKA (reference sequence). V lost 0 bases to trimming and J lost 0 bases, with 8 bases between them. The CDR3 DNA, read in part, is TGCAGTGCTAGAGAGAGGCTGATGAACACTGAA. The encoded protein is CSARERLMNTE. The CDR3 as a whole reads CSARERLMNTEAFF.

Of note for this clone: The CDR3 end is not reached by the read, which stops 3 residues before it; the germline J gene fills it in. The chain has TRBV20-1 and TRBJ2-1; 10 bases map to TRBD1. Trimming at V came to 0 bases and at J to 8 bases, leaving 7 bases not matched to a gene. The CDR3 runs to 15 residues. Germline V gives CDR1 DFQATT, CDR2 SNEGSKA (reference sequence). The CDR3: CSAREAGTGAYEQFF. The DNA read from the CDR3 is TGCAGTGCTAGAGAAGCCGGGACAGGGGCTTATGAG.

Notes on this clone: The read comes to an end 3 residues before the CDR3 does, leaving the germline J gene to fill in the end. The chain recombines TRBV19 with TRBJ1-4; 7 positions match TRBD1. V gave up 3 bases and J gave up 7 bases; unmatched junction bases: 5. The CDR3 runs 14 residues. The germline CDR1 and CDR2 sequences are LNHDA and SQIVND (reference sequence). CDR3 sequence: CASSITGEREKLFF. CDR3 DNA, as far as it was read: TGTGCCAGTAGTATTACAGGGGAGCGTGAAAAA. Supplemented by reference TRBV19 and TRBJ1-4, the full variable domain reads DGGITQSPKYLFRKEGQNVTLSCEQNLNHDAMYWYRQDPGQGLRLIYYSQIVNDFQKGDIAEGYSVSREKKESFPLTVTSAQKNPTAFYLCASSITGEREKLFFGSGTQLSVL.

Turning to this clone: The CDR3 extends 3 residues past the end of the read, so its final part is completed from the germline J gene. This chain uses TRBV5-1 with TRBJ2-5, with 8 bases identical to TRBD1. The CDR3 is 15 amino acids. The V segment lost 0 bases and the J segment 4 bases; nucleotides outside the gene matches: 5. Germline loops: CDR1 SGHRS, CDR2 YFSETQ. CDR3 residues: CASSLGTGQGETQYF. CDR3 DNA (partial): TGCGCCAGCAGCTTGGGGACAGGGCAGGGAGAGACC.

On this clone: The CDR3 goes on 3 residues after the read ends, and that part is filled in from the germline J gene. V is TRBV30 and J is TRBJ1-1, with D possibly matching TRBD1 (5 bases). Germline V gives CDR1 GTSNPN, CDR2 SVGIG (reference sequence). The CDR3 runs to 15 residues. V dropped 0 bases and J dropped 1 base, with 12 bases sitting between them. Here the CDR3 reads CAWSVKGLRNTEAFF. The CDR3 DNA, read in part, is TGTGCCTGGAGTGTAAAGGGACTTAGGAACACTGAA.

On this clone: The read finishes 3 residues shy of the CDR3 end, and the germline J gene is used to complete it. The V gene is TRBV18, the J gene TRBJ2-7, with 9 bases matching TRBD1. The trim removed 4 bases at V and 2 bases at J, leaving 6 bases unmatched. CDR3 size: 15 residues. The germline V gene has CDR1 KGHSH and CDR2 LQKENI. The part of the CDR3 DNA that was read is TGTGCCAGCTCACAAGACAGGGGGAACACCTACGAG. Translated: CASSQDRGNTYE. The full-length CDR3 reads as CASSQDRGNTYEQYF.